This passage covers 7 T cell receptor beta chains from one sample sequenced in a study of blood T cell repertoires in COVID-19. Repertoires were generated with immunoSEQ multiplex PCR, while TCRdb's copy carries only in-frame clones and drops some. Here the sample spans around 170,000 clones, 70% to 90% being singletons. Specimen: peripheral blood. These receptors all come from a woman younger than 45 with acute or convalescent COVID-19.

The rearrangement joins TRBV29-1 to TRBJ1-5, with D hard to call. This CDR3 contains 13 residues. The ends were cut back, 4 bases at V and 5 bases at J, with 12 bases in the middle. The germline V gene encodes CDR1 SQVTM and CDR2 ANQGSEA. The CDR3 loop is CSVVAGPDQPQHF. CDR3 bases: TGCAGCGTTGTAGCGGGTCCCGATCAGCCCCAGCATTTT.

The DNA of the CDR3 is TGCAGCGTTGGGGGTGGAGGGGCTAAAGTGGTCAATGAGCAGTTCTTC. Amino acids: CSVGGGGAKVVNEQFF. The gene calls are TRBV29-1 and TRBJ2-1; a weak D match, TRBD2 (6 bases). Trimming left V 4 bases short and J 6 bases short, with 22 bases between. Germline V gene sequence: CDR1 SQVTM, CDR2 ANQGSEA. The CDR3 length is 16 residues.

The chain combines TRBV12-5 with TRBJ1-3; D gene uncertain. The germline V and J ends were trimmed by 0 bases and 3 bases, with 9 bases remaining between them. The length of the CDR3 is 15 residues. Germline CDR1 reads LGHNT; CDR2 reads FRNRAP. This CDR3 is CASGLVLIGGNTIYF. CDR3 bases: TGTGCTAGTGGTTTGGTACTGATCGGTGGAAACACCATATATTTT.

V and J are TRBV29-1 and TRBJ1-5; no clear D. From germline, CDR1 is SQVTM and CDR2 ANQGSEA. Trimming cost V 6 bases and J 4 bases, with 4 bases left between them. CDR3 length equals 10 residues. CDR3: CSVPNQPQHF. The CDR3 bases are TGCAGCGTCCCTAATCAGCCCCAGCATTTT.

V and J are TRBV3-1 (or the pseudogene TRBV3-2) and TRBJ2-7; D possibly corresponds to TRBD1 (6 bases). The CDR3 is 15 amino acids. The V end lost 1 base, the J end lost 7 bases, and 17 bases lay between the germline ends. Germline V gene sequence: CDR1 LGHDT, CDR2 YNNKEL (reference sequence). CDR3 sequence: CASSQGTDPIWEQYF. DNA of the CDR3: TGTGCCAGCAGCCAAGGGACAGACCCAATATGGGAGCAGTACTTC.

The chain employs TRBV27 and TRBJ2-7, with D perhaps matching TRBD2 (5 bases). The CDR3 totals 17 residues. The germline V gene has CDR1 MNHEY and CDR2 SMNVEV (reference sequence). Trimming shortened V by 5 bases and J by 1 base, and 21 bases separated the two germline ends. CDR3 in amino acids: CASSPAPRTARSYEQYF. The CDR3 DNA is TGTGCCAGCAGTCCCGCCCCCCGGACTGCAAGGTCCTACGAGCAGTACTTC.

This clone was observed once. The chain links TRBV19 to TRBJ1-6; D might be TRBD1 (6 bases). The V gene's germline CDR1 is LNHDA and CDR2 SQIVND (reference sequence). Trimming stripped 3 bases from V and 7 bases from J, with 10 bases between. This CDR3 has 14 amino acids. CDR3 nucleotides: TGTGCCAGTAGTATTCGGCAGGGGAATTCACCCCTCCACTTT. Its translation is CASSIRQGNSPLHF.